This entry lists 5 T cell receptor beta chains sequenced from one sample in a study of identical twins listed by TCRdb under 2016. Receptor libraries were prepared by 5' RACE. Instrument used: Illumina HiSeq 2000. The public reads were reanalyzed by TCRdb: fastp trimming at Q25, MiXCR alignment, in-frame beta chains only. Each CDR3 protein appears once, grouped with its most common genes and DNA. In this sample the table shows around 550,000 distinct CDR3 sequences, 13% to 15% of which occur a single time. The top ten hold around 0.4% of the sample. Another study also made use of these data, one on yellow fever vaccine responses in identical twins.

The material sequenced was CD4+ T cells sorted from blood. All receptors derive from a woman aged 18 to 35 in good health.

This clonotype turned up a few times. CDR3 amino acids: CATGTSGNSYNEQFF. The CDR3 coding sequence is TGTGCCACCGGGACTAGCGGGAACTCCTACAATGAGCAGTTCTTC. The V and J genes are TRBV10-3 and TRBJ2-1; TRBD2 matches at 13 bases. The V and J ends lost 10 bases and 0 bases, in that order; junction bases with no gene match: 3. Germline V lookup: CDR1 ENHRY, CDR2 SYGVKD. CDR3 length: 15 amino acids.

This chain connects TRBV2 to TRBJ2-7, with D uncertain. This CDR3 is built from 11 residues. Trimming left V 6 bases short and J 7 bases short, with 10 bases between. Germline V lookup: CDR1 SNHLY, CDR2 FYNNEI. DNA for the CDR3: TGTGCCAGCAGGAGAGAAGGGGAGCAGTACTTC. It is translated as CASRREGEQYF.

The chain uses TRBV12-3 or TRBV12-4 and TRBJ2-4, with 8 bases that match TRBD1. The CDR3 sequence is 13 residues long. V lost 7 bases to trimming and J lost 8 bases; unmatched junction nucleotides: 7. CDR3 bases: TGTGCCAGCACCGACACAGGGGGACACATTCAGTACTTC. Amino acids: CASTDTGGHIQYF.

The chain has TRBV18 and TRBJ2-7, with D possibly TRBD2 on 5 matching bases. Between the trimmed V and J ends, which lost 3 bases and 3 bases, there was a span of 15 bases. CDR1 is KGHSH and CDR2 is LQKENI in the germline V gene. CDR3 length: 15 amino acids. The CDR3 sequence: CASSPVFEGIYEQYV. The CDR3 DNA is TGTGCCAGCTCACCCGTCTTTGAGGGTATCTACGAGCAGTACGTC.

The rearrangement joins TRBV28 to TRBJ1-1; D perhaps matches TRBD1 (6 bases). CDR3 length: 14 amino acids. Trimming took 1 base from V and 8 from J, leaving 14 bases between them. Germline-derived CDR1 and CDR2 are MDHEN and SYDVKM. The CDR3 spells CASSLLNRVVEAFF. CDR3 coding DNA: TGTGCCAGCAGTTTATTGAACAGGGTAGTAGAAGCTTTCTTT.